The sequence of this T cell receptor (beta chain) was determined in a study of T cell changes during pregnancy in multiple sclerosis (dated by TCRdb to about 2019). About the study as a whole: The study examined how the T cell repertoire changed over the course of pregnancy in women with multiple sclerosis.

Receptor amplification or capture employed the immunoSEQ multiplex PCR assay. As stored in TCRdb, this immuneACCESS dataset retains in-frame rearrangements with V and J assigned. A fraction of the clones does not appear; measured against another copy, unresolved V genes explain less than half of the discrepancy, and the remainder lacks a known reason. Here the sample has some 100,000 clones; more than 80% occur a single time. The ten largest clones represent approximately 1.2% of the sample. Remarks on this clone: Its antigen has not been determined. Qualities for individual bases were not recorded, and no much larger clone is one base off.

This sequence was found in a female donor with multiple sclerosis, enrolled in a pregnancy study. Specimen: peripheral blood, collected in the second trimester of pregnancy.

The CDR3 region reads CASSYRRRSSYNEQFF. The DNA reads as follows: TGTGCCAGCAGTTACCGGCGGCGGAGCTCCTACAATGAGCAGTTCTTC. Rearrangement joined TRBV6-5 to TRBJ2-1, with the D gene uncertain. The CDR3 spans 16 residues, from the cysteine through the phenylalanine. The only DNA kept is the CDR3, 48 bases in frame from the first base. The junction shows trimming of 2 bases on V and 0 bases on J, plus 11 bases between the germline ends. CDR1 and CDR2 were assigned from the germline V gene as MNHEY and SVGAGI.